What follows are 26 T cell receptor beta chains derived from one specimen sequenced in a study of shared clonotypes between healthy human individuals. Profiled with immunoSEQ multiplex PCR; TCRdb holds only in-frame clones, not every one. The table lists roughly 720,000 clones, around 91% of them singletons. Input material: memory CD8+ T cells from PBMCs. Subset given: CD45RO+ cells pooled with CCR7-negative TemRA cells. The receptors were gathered from a man between 18 and 35 years old in good health. Some clones in this sample may be carry-over from other donors' samples.

The gene calls are TRBV9 and TRBJ2-7; 9 positions agree with TRBD1. Per germline, CDR1 SGDLS and CDR2 YYNGEE. The CDR3 length is 16 residues. The junction had 7 bases not matched to a gene; V was cut back by 3 bases and J by 0 bases. CDR3 DNA sequence: TGTGCCAGCAGCGGGACAGGGGCCAAGAGCTCCTACGAGCAGTACTTC. Translated: CASSGTGAKSSYEQYF.

The rearrangement links TRBV28 to TRBJ1-6; no clear D gene. Germline V lookup: CDR1 MDHEN, CDR2 SYDVKM. The V end was cut by 3 bases, the J end by 4 bases, with 10 bases between. The CDR3 has 15 amino acids. This CDR3 is CASSFGRGYNSPLHF. The CDR3 nucleotides are TGTGCCAGCAGTTTCGGCCGTGGGTATAATTCACCCCTCCACTTT.

V gene TRBV9 combines with J gene TRBJ2-1; 11 positions agree with TRBD2. The CDR3 is made up of 17 amino acids. V lost 0 bases, J lost 10 bases, and 12 bases stayed unmatched. CDR1 and CDR2 from the germline V gene are SGDLS and YYNGEE. CDR3 sequence (DNA): TGTGCCAGCAGCGTAGGGTTGGTAGCGGGAGGGGGAGGGGAGCAGTTCTTC. Its protein is CASSVGLVAGGGGEQFF.

This clone was seen just once. The chain joins TRBV7-3 to TRBJ1-1; 7 bases line up with TRBD1. Unmatched junction bases numbered 5, after V lost 0 bases and J lost 4 bases. The CDR3 is made up of 15 amino acids. The germline gives CDR1 SGHTA, CDR2 FQGTGA. The CDR3 nucleotides read TGTGCCAGCAGCTTAACAGGGGGCATCGGCACTGAAGCTTTCTTT. Its translation: CASSLTGGIGTEAFF.

The chain joins TRBV5-1 to TRBJ2-1; TRBD2 matches 9 bases. V trimming: 0 bases; J trimming: 8 bases; junction bases outside the gene matches: 9. This CDR3 is 16 amino acids long. CDR1 and CDR2 from the germline V gene are SGHRS and YFSETQ. DNA of the CDR3: TGCGCCAGCAGCTTGGTGGCTAGCGGGGCCCTTGATGAGCAGTTCTTC. Translation gives CASSLVASGALDEQFF.

The gene calls are TRBV19 and TRBJ2-3; D is uncertain. This CDR3 has 17 residues. V lost 1 base and J 3 bases, leaving 17 bases between the germline ends. Germline loops: CDR1 LNHDA, CDR2 SQIVND (reference sequence). Here the CDR3 DNA reads TGTGCCAGTAGTATAGCACTGAGGCGGACCATAACAGATACGCAGTATTTT. Protein product: CASSIALRRTITDTQYF.

This chain connects TRBV18 to TRBJ2-7; 9 bases align to TRBD1. V lost 2 bases to trimming and J lost 5 bases; unmatched junction nucleotides: 22. CDR1 is KGHSH and CDR2 is LQKENI in the germline V gene. The CDR3 sequence is 20 residues long. CDR3 nucleotide sequence: TGTGCCAGCTCACCAGGTCGGTGGGAGGCCGCGACAGGGGGAATAAACGAGCAGTACTTC. Encoded protein: CASSPGRWEAATGGINEQYF.

The chain has TRBV30 and TRBJ1-5, with 7 bases identical to TRBD1. The germline CDR1 and CDR2 sequences are GTSNPN and SVGIG (reference sequence). The junction had 7 bases not matched to a gene; V was cut back by 3 bases and J by 5 bases. This CDR3 contains 14 residues. DNA for the CDR3: TGTGCCTGGAGCCACAGGGGACCCCATCAGCCCCAGCATTTT. This sequence encodes CAWSHRGPHQPQHF.

CDR3 residues: CASSLSTGGYEQYF. CDR3 DNA: TGCGCCAGCAGCTTGTCCACAGGGGGCTACGAGCAGTACTTC. This chain links TRBV5-1 with TRBJ2-7; 8 bases match TRBD1. The CDR3 covers 14 residues. Looked up from germline, CDR1 is SGHRS and CDR2 is YFSETQ. The ends lost 1 base at V and 3 bases at J; junction bases unmatched: 3.

The chain links TRBV28 to TRBJ2-2, with 9 bases that match TRBD1. The CDR3 is 16 amino acids. In germline, CDR1 is MDHEN, CDR2 SYDVKM. V gave up 5 bases and J gave up 4 bases; unmatched junction bases: 8. The CDR3 loop reads CASSQTGTGITGELFF. CDR3 DNA sequence: TGTGCCAGCAGTCAAACCGGGACAGGGATCACCGGGGAGCTGTTTTTT.

This chain uses TRBV4-3 with TRBJ2-7, with 10 bases identical to TRBD2. The germline V gene has CDR1 LGHNA and CDR2 YSLEER. The CDR3 is 16 residues long. V lost 2 bases, J lost 10 bases, and 14 bases stayed unmatched. In DNA, the CDR3 is TGCGCCAGCAGCCAACCATTACTAGCGGGACAAGACCCTCAGTACTTC. It encodes CASSQPLLAGQDPQYF.

The V gene is TRBV10-3, the J gene TRBJ1-5, with 9 bases lining up with TRBD1. This CDR3 spans 16 amino acids. With V trimmed by 2 bases and J by 4 bases, 6 bases remained unmatched. Germline-derived CDR1 and CDR2 are ENHRY and SYGVKD. The CDR3 reads CAISETGTGQNQPQHF. The DNA of the CDR3 is TGTGCCATCAGTGAGACCGGGACAGGGCAGAATCAGCCCCAGCATTTT.

The chain has TRBV9 and TRBJ2-1; D assignment may be TRBD1 or TRBD2 (5 bases each). This CDR3 contains 18 residues. Trimming stripped 3 bases from V and 0 bases from J, with 19 bases between. Germline assignment: CDR1 SGDLS and CDR2 YYNGEE. The CDR3: CASSARGYGPPSYNEQFF. The CDR3 bases are TGTGCCAGCAGCGCGAGGGGTTACGGGCCCCCCTCCTACAATGAGCAGTTCTTC.

This chain connects TRBV9 to TRBJ2-2; D perhaps matches TRBD1 (5 bases). Trimming shortened V by 3 bases and J by 8 bases, and 11 bases separated the two germline ends. The germline V gene encodes CDR1 SGDLS and CDR2 YYNGEE. The CDR3 length is 13 residues. In DNA form, the CDR3 reads TGTGCCAGCAGCGAGGGGATCGGTGGGGAGCTGTTTTTT. Protein sequence: CASSEGIGGELFF.

As for this clone: Other DNA sequences within the sample encode an identical CDR3. The chain recombines TRBV6-5 with TRBJ1-1; D unclear. Germline V gene sequence: CDR1 MNHEY, CDR2 SVGAGI. This CDR3 spans 14 amino acids. Deletions cut 0 bases from V and 2 bases from J, with 7 bases between. The DNA of the CDR3 is TGTGCCAGCAGTTACTCTGAGGGAAACACTGAAGCTTTCTTT. Its translation: CASSYSEGNTEAFF.

This clone was seen a handful of times. The rearrangement joins TRBV21-1 to TRBJ2-7; TRBD2 was called by the table and not checked on the DNA. TRBV21-1 is tagged as a pseudogene. The CDR3 covers 12 residues. The CDR3 loop is CASTPGVKEQYF. The CDR3 coding sequence is TGTGCCAGCACCCCCGGGGTAAAGGAGCAGTACTTC.

The rearrangement joins TRBV7-9 to TRBJ1-6, with 8 bases aligning to TRBD1. The germline V gene encodes CDR1 SEHNR and CDR2 FQNEAQ (reference sequence). With 5 bases clipped from V and 10 bases from J, the junction kept 10 bases outside the gene matches. The CDR3 extends over 15 amino acids. CDR3 DNA: TGTGCCAGCAGCCCAGTCAGGGGGCGCGGATCACCCCTCCACTTT. Amino acid sequence: CASSPVRGRGSPLHF.

The chain uses TRBV7-9 and TRBJ2-6; D is ambiguous. The CDR3 covers 15 residues. Germline V gene lookup returns CDR1 SEHNR and CDR2 FQNEAQ (reference sequence). Trimming took off 5 bases at V and 1 base at J, with 9 bases between the two ends. The CDR3 coding sequence is TGTGCCAGCAGCCGGGCGAAATCTGGGGCCAACGTCCTGACTTTC. Residues: CASSRAKSGANVLTF. The variable domain in full, completed from reference TRBV7-9 and TRBJ2-6, reads DTGVSQNPRHKITKRGQNVTFRCDPISEHNRLYWYRQTLGQGPEFLTYFQNEAQLEKSRLLSDRFSAERPKGSFSTLEIQRTEQGDSAMYLCASSRAKSGANVLTFGAGSRLTVL.

There are many counts of this clone. The chain recombines TRBV9 with TRBJ2-7; D possibly corresponds to TRBD1 (6 bases). CDR1 is SGDLS and CDR2 is YYNGEE in the germline V gene. The CDR3 has 16 residues. V dropped 0 bases and J dropped 3 bases, with 16 bases sitting between them. The CDR3, as DNA: TGTGCCAGCAGCGTAGGGGAAGGCAGGGGTTACTACGAGCAGTACTTC. This translates into CASSVGEGRGYYEQYF.

This clone was seen just once. The V and J genes are TRBV6-5 and TRBJ2-7; possible D gene TRBD1, 5 bases. Per germline, CDR1 MNHEY and CDR2 SVGAGI. The CDR3 length is 14 residues. Trimming took 0 bases from V and 6 from J, leaving 12 bases between them. The chain's CDR3 is CASSYSRVRGEQYF. The CDR3 coding sequence is TGTGCCAGCAGTTACTCCAGGGTGAGAGGCGAGCAGTACTTC.

Of note for this clone: This sequence may be a read error, since a much larger clone differs from it by one base. Within the sample, other DNA sequences also encode this same CDR3. This chain joins TRBV5-6 and TRBJ1-5; D may be TRBD1 (6 bases). V was shortened by 0 bases and J by 2 bases, with 6 bases between the two germline ends. The CDR3 runs 14 residues. Germline V gene lookup returns CDR1 SGHDT and CDR2 YYEEEE. Here the CDR3 DNA reads TGTGCCAGCAGCTTGGGGACAGGCAATCAGCCCCAGCATTTT. Translated: CASSLGTGNQPQHF. The variable domain in full, with the rest retrieved from reference TRBV5-6 and TRBJ1-5, is DAGVTQSPTHLIKTRGQQVTLRCSPKSGHDTVSWYQQALGQGPQFIFQYYEEEERQRGNFPDRFSGHQFPNYSSELNVNALLLGDSALYLCASSLGTGNQPQHFGDGTRLSIL.

The chain links TRBV5-6 to TRBJ2-3; 8 bases fit TRBD1. The CDR3 sequence is 15 residues long. With V trimmed by 2 bases and J by 8 bases, 10 bases remained unmatched. The germline V gene has CDR1 SGHDT and CDR2 YYEEEE. The CDR3 nucleotides read TGTGCCAGCAGCTTTTCCGGGACAGGAACTATTACGCAGTATTTT. Protein product: CASSFSGTGTITQYF.

The chain carries TRBV6-6 and TRBJ2-7; 9 bases align to TRBD1. The germline CDR1 and CDR2 sequences are MNHNY and SVGAGI (reference sequence). V was pared by 7 bases and J by 6 bases, with 13 bases of the junction left unmatched. The CDR3 loop spans 15 amino acids. CDR3 sequence (DNA): TGTGCCAGCAACCACCACCGGGACAGGGAGGCCGAGCAGTACTTC. It yields the protein CASNHHRDREAEQYF.

The chain is built from TRBV2 and TRBJ1-2; D is undetermined. Germline CDR1 is SNHLY and CDR2 is FYNNEI. Trimming cost V 6 bases and J 6 bases, with 8 bases left between them. The CDR3 loop spans 11 amino acids. The CDR3 reads CASRVGDGYTF. The CDR3 DNA reads TGTGCCAGCAGGGTCGGAGATGGCTACACCTTC.

The chain has TRBV6-6 and TRBJ2-1; perhaps D is TRBD1 or TRBD2 (5 bases each). The germline V gene encodes CDR1 MNHNY and CDR2 SVGAGI (reference sequence). This CDR3 has 11 residues. V lost 9 bases, J lost 10 bases, and 13 bases lay in between. The CDR3, as DNA: TGTGCCAGTAAAGCGAGGGGCGAGCAGTTCTTC. Translated: CASKARGEQFF.

The table lists this clone with a count of one. V gene TRBV27 combines with J gene TRBJ1-5; D unclear. V dropped 6 bases and J dropped 0 bases, with 15 bases sitting between them. In germline, CDR1 is MNHEY, CDR2 SMNVEV (reference sequence). The CDR3 contains 16 residues. CDR3 region: CASRINGAGSNQPQHF. The DNA for the CDR3 is TGTGCCAGCAGGATAAACGGAGCGGGTAGCAATCAGCCCCAGCATTTT.